This T cell receptor beta chain is from a study of cytomegalovirus exposure and HLA in healthy donors. Overall study findings and caveats: Later on, an analysis found that several of the most significant clusters appeared to be linked to common viral pathogens, which included parvovirus B19. Fewer N-insertions (relative to the approximately 670-donor mean) were reportedly seen in an Asian-associated ancestry cluster in a later analysis.

PCR amplification relied on 60 Vbeta primers (plus 13 Jbeta primers). Sequencing was performed with immunoSEQ multiplex PCR; in TCRdb, only in-frame clones are kept and a portion is missing. The record lists under 250,000 clones, of which the ten most abundant hold 0.9% to 1.4%. Germline CDR1 and CDR2: MNHEY and SMNVEV (reference sequence). The trim removed 5 bases at V and 1 base at J, leaving 9 bases unmatched. The CDR3 sequence is 16 residues long. Points on this clone: Its antigen is not known.

The genes are TRBV27 and TRBJ2-3; 7 bases match TRBD2. The source of this sequence is a girl aged 2 to 9 in good health and CMV-seropositive. Sequenced sample: PBMCs. The CDR3 sequence is CASSPSGGSGTDTQYF. For the CDR3, the DNA is TGTGCCAGCAGTCCCTCAGGCGGGAGTGGCACAGATACGCAGTATTTT.